What follows are 5 T cell receptor beta chains derived from one specimen sequenced in a study of blood T cell repertoires in COVID-19. Sequencing used immunoSEQ multiplex PCR; TCRdb keeps in-frame clones, though not all of them. The repertoire holds about 64,000 clones, under 90% seen once, with approximately 3% in the top ten. Sequencing used peripheral blood. The source of these receptors is a man aged 45 to 65 with active COVID-19.

This clone is judged medium-sized (0.01 to 0.1%). This chain uses TRBV13 with TRBJ2-1; 11 bases map to TRBD2. The V gene end was trimmed by 6 bases and the J gene end by 2 bases; junction bases not matched to a gene: 6. The CDR3 totals 16 residues. CDR1 and CDR2 (germline): PRHDT, FYEKMQ (reference sequence). CDR3 region: CASSFSGRATYNEQFF. CDR3 DNA sequence: TGTGCCAGCAGTTTTAGCGGGAGGGCCACCTACAATGAGCAGTTCTTC.

The V and J genes are TRBV24-1 and TRBJ2-1; TRBD2 is a possible D gene (5 bases). Germline V CDR1 and CDR2: KGHDR, SFDVKD. Trimming cost V 5 bases and J 8 bases, with 9 bases left between them. The CDR3 has 12 residues. The DNA of the CDR3 is TGTGCCACCAGTGGAGGGAACGATGAGCAGTTCTTC. It translates to CATSGGNDEQFF.

CDR3 region: CASSPDRRRDTIYF. The DNA of the CDR3 is TGCGCCAGCAGCCCAGACAGGCGCCGGGACACCATATATTTT. V is TRBV5-1 and J is TRBJ1-3, with D tentatively TRBD1 (6 bases). This CDR3 has 14 residues. Germline-derived CDR1 and CDR2 are SGHRS and YFSETQ. Trimming removed 4 bases at V and 8 bases at J, with 16 bases between. The full variable domain, rest sourced from reference TRBV5-1 and TRBJ1-3, is KAGVTQTPRYLIKTRGQQVTLSCSPISGHRSVSWYQQTPGQGLQFLFEYFSETQRNKGNFPGRFSGRQFSNSRSEMNVSTLELGDSALYLCASSPDRRRDTIYFGEGSWLTVV.

The rearrangement joins TRBV7-9 to TRBJ2-1; perhaps TRBD2 as D (7 bases). V shed 0 bases and J shed 1 base, with 10 bases lying between them. CDR3 length equals 16 residues. Germline assignment: CDR1 SEHNR and CDR2 FQNEAQ (reference sequence). This chain's CDR3 is CASSLAGGPSYNEQFF. Here the CDR3 DNA reads TGTGCCAGCAGCTTAGCCGGGGGGCCTTCCTACAATGAGCAGTTCTTC.

CDR3 DNA sequence: TGTGCCAGCTCACCGAGATTGAGTGCATCTTACGAGCAGTACTTC. Amino acid sequence: CASSPRLSASYEQYF. The gene calls are TRBV18 and TRBJ2-7; D is uncertain. Germline V gives CDR1 KGHSH, CDR2 LQKENI. The V gene lost 3 bases and the J gene lost 4 bases, with 16 bases spanning the gap. The CDR3 consists of 15 residues.